Listed here are 19 T cell receptor beta chains from one sample, sequenced in a study of long-term antiretroviral therapy in people with HIV. Investigators performed immunoSEQ version v3.0 at survey level. Libraries were prepared by immunoSEQ multiplex PCR; TCRdb keeps only in-frame clonotypes and omits some of them. The sample consists of approximately 24,000 clones, roughly 79% of them appearing once. The source was unsorted PBMCs, collected at the start of antiretroviral therapy, before treatment. These receptors came from a woman between 18 and 29 years old with HIV.

The chain couples TRBV2 to TRBJ1-2; a possible D gene is TRBD1 (6 bases). The length of the CDR3 is 13 residues. V lost 4 bases, J lost 6 bases, and 12 bases lay in between. CDR1 and CDR2 from the germline V gene are SNHLY and FYNNEI. The CDR3 nucleotides read TGTGCCAGCAGTGTCGGGGGCGGAGATGGCTACACCTTC. It translates to CASSVGGGDGYTF.

The rearrangement uses TRBV7-9 and TRBJ2-7, with D hard to call. The CDR3 sequence is 12 residues long. CDR1 SEHNR and CDR2 FQNEAQ come from the germline V gene (reference sequence). V was clipped by 5 bases and J by 4 bases, with 9 bases between them. The CDR3 spells CASSPTWYEQYF. CDR3 nucleotide sequence: TGTGCCAGCAGCCCGACCTGGTACGAGCAGTACTTC.

V and J are TRBV9 and TRBJ1-3; D is unresolved. Germline lookup yields CDR1 SGDLS and CDR2 YYNGEE. With 3 bases removed from V and 1 base from J, the gap between germline ends came to 5 bases. The CDR3 covers 13 residues. CDR3 region: CASSADSGNTIYF. Here the CDR3 DNA reads TGTGCCAGCAGCGCAGATTCTGGAAACACCATATATTTT.

The chain joins TRBV7-3 to TRBJ2-3; 7 nucleotides line up with TRBD2. Losses at the gene ends were 5 bases for V and 5 bases for J; bases not matched to a gene: 7. CDR3 size: 14 residues. Germline V CDR1 and CDR2: SGHTA, FQGTGA. In nucleotides, the CDR3 is TGTGCCAGCAGCCCTGCGGGAGCGGGAGATACGCAGTATTTT. This sequence encodes CASSPAGAGDTQYF.

The rearrangement links TRBV19 to TRBJ2-5; D is unclear. The CDR3 runs 14 residues. CDR1 is LNHDA, CDR2 SQIVND, per germline (reference sequence). V lost 5 bases to trimming and J lost 0 bases, with 10 bases between them. The CDR3 DNA sequence: TGTGCCAGTAGTTATCGGCCATACCAAGAGACCCAGTACTTC. Translation gives CASSYRPYQETQYF. Variable domain in full (rest from reference TRBV19 and TRBJ2-5): DGGITQSPKYLFRKEGQNVTLSCEQNLNHDAMYWYRQDPGQGLRLIYYSQIVNDFQKGDIAEGYSVSREKKESFPLTVTSAQKNPTAFYLCASSYRPYQETQYFGPGTRLLVL.

This clone has more than one count but fewer than ten. The V call is TRBV14, the J call TRBJ2-1; TRBD2 might be the D (5 bases). V shed 8 bases and J shed 9 bases, with 11 bases lying between them. Germline V gene data show CDR1 as SGHDN and CDR2 as FVKESK. The CDR3 contains 11 residues. CDR3 bases: TGTGCCAGCGGGGTTGGGAGTGAGCAGTTCTTC. Its protein product is CASGVGSEQFF.

The chain links TRBV4-1 to TRBJ2-7; tentative D call: TRBD2 (5 bases). CDR3 length equals 16 residues. Germline-derived CDR1 and CDR2 are MGHRA and YSYEKL. With 3 bases removed from V and 2 bases from J, the gap between germline ends came to 17 bases. CDR3 loop: CASSQNQHRGTYEQYF. In DNA, the CDR3 is TGCGCCAGCAGCCAGAACCAGCACCGAGGGACCTACGAGCAGTACTTC.

The chain combines TRBV5-6 with TRBJ2-3; D uncertain. V shed 3 bases and J shed 0 bases, with 8 bases lying between them. This CDR3 is 14 amino acids long. Germline CDR1 SGHDT, CDR2 YYEEEE. The DNA for the CDR3 is TGTGCCAGCAGCTACCCACAGAGCACAGATACGCAGTATTTT. Residues: CASSYPQSTDTQYF.

The chain combines TRBV28 with TRBJ2-7; D uncertain. Trimming took off 5 bases at V and 7 bases at J, with 12 bases between the two ends. The germline gives CDR1 MDHEN, CDR2 SYDVKM. This CDR3 has 12 residues. The CDR3 loop is CASSPRDWEQYF. The CDR3, as DNA: TGTGCCAGCAGTCCTCGAGACTGGGAGCAGTACTTC.

The rearrangement joins TRBV6-5 to TRBJ2-7, with a weak D call TRBD1 (5 bases). V was trimmed by 0 bases and J by 4 bases, leaving 13 bases between them. Germline values: CDR1 MNHEY, CDR2 SVGAGI. CDR3 length: 15 amino acids. The CDR3: CASSYSPGYPYEQYF. The CDR3 region has the DNA TGTGCCAGCAGTTACTCGCCAGGGTATCCTTACGAGCAGTACTTC.

The V call is TRBV6-5, the J call TRBJ2-1; D not resolved. Trimming removed 5 bases at V and 9 bases at J, with 14 bases between. This CDR3 spans 13 amino acids. Germline values: CDR1 MNHEY, CDR2 SVGAGI. This CDR3 is CASSISLAREQFF. The CDR3 DNA is TGTGCCAGCAGTATTTCTCTGGCGCGTGAGCAGTTCTTC.

This clone has just a few counts. The gene calls are TRBV6-5 and TRBJ2-7; D is ambiguous. Germline V gene lookup returns CDR1 MNHEY and CDR2 SVGAGI. V was cut by 3 bases and J by 0 bases, with 9 bases left in between. The CDR3 loop spans 14 amino acids. This CDR3 is CASSYAGDSYEQYF. DNA for the CDR3: TGTGCCAGCAGTTATGCAGGAGACTCCTACGAGCAGTACTTC.

The V gene is TRBV7-6, the J gene TRBJ2-7, with 7 nucleotides matching TRBD1. The CDR3 contains 16 residues. Trimming cost V 4 bases and J 5 bases; bases outside gene matches: 14. Germline CDR1 SGHVS, CDR2 FNYEAQ. The CDR3 region is CASSSAIGTAFHEQYF. Here the CDR3 DNA reads TGTGCCAGCAGCTCGGCAATCGGGACAGCGTTTCACGAGCAGTACTTC.

A single count supports this clone. The chain is built from TRBV7-2 and TRBJ2-4; 7 bases are a match to TRBD2. The length of the CDR3 is 16 residues. Losses at the gene ends were 2 bases for V and 5 bases for J; bases not matched to a gene: 9. Germline V CDR1 and CDR2: SGHTA, FQGNSA. The CDR3 sequence is CASSLSARAGQNIQYF. CDR3 sequence (DNA): TGTGCCAGCAGCTTAAGTGCTCGAGCGGGGCAAAACATTCAGTACTTC.

This clone was seen a single time. The gene calls are TRBV6-1 and TRBJ2-3; no definite D call. Germline V gene sequence: CDR1 MNHNS, CDR2 SASEGT. V lost 2 bases and J 5 bases, leaving 11 bases between the germline ends. The CDR3 spans 14 residues. The CDR3 bases are TGTGCCAGCAGTGAACTTCCCTCCCTAGATACGCAGTATTTT. Amino acids: CASSELPSLDTQYF.

This clone has more than one count but fewer than ten. V and J are TRBV27 and TRBJ1-5; D ambiguous. V lost 6 bases, J lost 4 bases, and 7 bases lay in between. The V gene's germline CDR1 is MNHEY and CDR2 SMNVEV (reference sequence). The CDR3 consists of 12 residues. CDR3 DNA: TGTGCCAGCAGCCCCCAGAATCAGCCCCAGCATTTT. This gives the protein CASSPQNQPQHF.

This chain uses TRBV27 with TRBJ2-7; a possible D gene is TRBD2 (6 bases). In germline, CDR1 is MNHEY, CDR2 SMNVEV (reference sequence). Deletions cut 6 bases from V and 10 bases from J, with 25 bases between. The CDR3 spans 15 residues. The CDR3: CASRSYPGLLSLQYF. CDR3 in DNA: TGTGCCAGCAGATCATATCCGGGACTCCTTTCGCTACAGTACTTC.

This chain uses TRBV18 with TRBJ1-6; no firm D call. The CDR3 extends over 15 amino acids. The germline V gene has CDR1 KGHSH and CDR2 LQKENI. V shed 4 bases and J shed 6 bases, with 13 bases lying between them. CDR3 sequence reads: CASSLEPAANSPLHF. The CDR3 DNA reads TGTGCCAGCTCACTAGAGCCCGCCGCTAATTCACCCCTCCACTTT.

The rearrangement links TRBV7-3 to TRBJ2-2; TRBD2 matches at 8 bases. CDR1 is SGHTA and CDR2 is FQGTGA in the germline V gene. This CDR3 has 16 residues. The ends lost 6 bases at V and 6 bases at J; junction bases unmatched: 12. For the CDR3, the DNA is TGTGCCAGCAGGAATATAGGAGCGGGAGTGGCCGGGGAGCTGTTTTTT. Protein product: CASRNIGAGVAGELFF.